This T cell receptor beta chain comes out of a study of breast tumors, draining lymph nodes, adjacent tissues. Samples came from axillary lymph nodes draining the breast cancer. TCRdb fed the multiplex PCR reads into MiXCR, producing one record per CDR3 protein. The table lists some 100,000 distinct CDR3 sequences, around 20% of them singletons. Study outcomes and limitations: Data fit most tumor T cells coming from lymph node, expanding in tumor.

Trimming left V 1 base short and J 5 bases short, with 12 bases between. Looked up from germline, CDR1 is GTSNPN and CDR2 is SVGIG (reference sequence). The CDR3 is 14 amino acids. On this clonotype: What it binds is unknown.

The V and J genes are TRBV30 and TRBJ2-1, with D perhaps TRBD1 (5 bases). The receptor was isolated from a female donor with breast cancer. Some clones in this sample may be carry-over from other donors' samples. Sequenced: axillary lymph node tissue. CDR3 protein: CAWSGTLAHNEQFF. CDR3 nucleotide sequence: TGTGCCTGGAGTGGGACATTAGCCCACAATGAGCAGTTCTTC.